This passage covers 31 T cell receptor beta chains from one sample sequenced in a study of T-cell memory formation after mild COVID-19. TCRdb re-called the 5' RACE reads with MiXCR, one entry per CDR3 protein. The sample shows 450,000 to 650,000 distinct CDR3 sequences, roughly 22% of them seen only once. The material sequenced was PBMCs or a T cell subset sorted from them (not recorded which). These receptors all come from an adult woman who had mild COVID-19 (a few samples of this study predate the infection). Cell type and time point are not known.

This clonotype was observed a few times. V is TRBV3-1 and J is TRBJ2-7; 10 bases agree with TRBD2. Germline V gives CDR1 LGHDT, CDR2 YNNKEL (reference sequence). CDR3 length: 16 residues. J was trimmed by 3 bases and V by 0 bases; bases with no gene match: 5. CDR3 nucleotide sequence: TGTGCCAGCAGCCAAGAGGCTAGCGGGGGTCTCTACGAGCAGTACTTC. Residues: CASSQEASGGLYEQYF.

There are a few counts of this clonotype. The CDR3 spells CASSPVPRGGETQYF. The CDR3 DNA reads TGTGCCAGCAGCCCGGTCCCCCGGGGGGGAGAGACCCAGTACTTC. The chain couples TRBV5-6 to TRBJ2-5, with 8 bases lining up with TRBD2. This CDR3 region has 15 residues. V lost 4 bases and J lost 4; bases outside the gene matches: 9. Per the germline V gene, CDR1 is SGHDT and CDR2 is YYEEEE.

The rearrangement joins TRBV11-2 to TRBJ2-3; TRBD2 matches at 14 bases. CDR1 SGHAT and CDR2 FQNNGV come from the germline V gene. The CDR3 contains 18 residues. V lost 5 bases to trimming and J lost 0 bases; unmatched junction nucleotides: 7. CDR3 loop: CASSRGLAGVPSTDTQYF. The CDR3 nucleotides read TGTGCCAGCAGCCGGGGACTAGCGGGAGTCCCTAGCACAGATACGCAGTATTTT.

With respect to this clonotype: At one end the junction does not follow the germline gene, possibly because of a read error. This chain connects TRBV6-5 to TRBJ1-1; 9 nucleotides agree with TRBD1. Per the germline V gene, CDR1 is MNHEY and CDR2 is SVGAGI. This CDR3 has 14 residues. CDR3 nucleotide sequence: TGTGCCAGCAGGACCGACAGGGGGGACACTGAAGCTTTATTT. Protein sequence: CASRTDRGDTEALF.

This clonotype was observed a handful of times. This chain joins TRBV7-8 and TRBJ2-6; D unclear. Trimming stripped 1 base from V and 1 base from J, with 8 bases between. From germline, CDR1 is SGHVS and CDR2 FQNEAQ. CDR3 size: 16 residues. CDR3 region: CASSLVLGSGANVLTF. DNA of the CDR3: TGTGCCAGCAGCTTAGTGTTGGGGTCTGGGGCCAACGTCCTGACTTTC.

This rearrangement joins TRBV14 to TRBJ2-1; 7 bases match TRBD1. J was trimmed by 0 bases and V by 6 bases; bases with no gene match: 8. The CDR3 has 16 amino acids. Germline-derived CDR1 and CDR2 are SGHDN and FVKESK. The CDR3 sequence is CASSHDRVGSYNEQFF. CDR3 nucleotide sequence: TGTGCCAGCAGTCATGACAGGGTGGGCTCCTACAATGAGCAGTTCTTC.

V gene TRBV9 combines with J gene TRBJ1-1; D uncertain. CDR1 is SGDLS, CDR2 YYNGEE, per germline. Trimming left V 0 bases short and J 3 bases short, with 24 bases between. The CDR3 is made up of 19 amino acids. The CDR3 nucleotides are TGTGCCAGCAGCGTAGGATATGGAAGGTTCGGGTCCTCCCACACTGAAGCTTTCTTT. Translation: CASSVGYGRFGSSHTEAFF.

The chain combines TRBV4-2 with TRBJ2-5; 9 bases fit TRBD1. Unmatched junction bases numbered 5, after V lost 4 bases and J lost 5 bases. Germline V lookup: CDR1 LGHNA, CDR2 YNFKEQ. This CDR3 region has 14 residues. Written as DNA, the CDR3 is TGTGCCAGCAGCCCTGGGACAGGGTGGGAGACCCAGTACTTC. Its protein is CASSPGTGWETQYF.

V and J are TRBV21-1 and TRBJ1-1. TRBV21-1 is an annotated pseudogene. The CDR3 is 13 amino acids. The CDR3 here is CASSNLKNTEAFF. In nucleotides, the CDR3 is TGTGCCAGCAGCAATTTGAAGAACACTGAAGCTTTCTTT.

This clonotype was observed many times. The chain combines TRBV9 with TRBJ2-6; D gene unclear. Germline loops: CDR1 SGDLS, CDR2 YYNGEE. The CDR3 runs 14 residues. V lost 2 bases to trimming and J lost 3 bases, with 6 bases between them. DNA for the CDR3: TGTGCCAGCAGCGTCAGGCTTGGGGCCAACGTCCTGACTTTC. Its protein is CASSVRLGANVLTF.

The J gene is TRBJ1-2, the V gene TRBV9, with D possibly being TRBD1 (6 bases). The CDR3 extends over 13 amino acids. V was pared by 4 bases and J by 3 bases, with 10 bases between. Germline V gene data show CDR1 as SGDLS and CDR2 as YYNGEE. DNA of the CDR3: TGTGCCAGCAGCCAGGACAGATACTATGGCTACACCTTC. Amino acids: CASSQDRYYGYTF.

This clonotype came up a few times. V gene TRBV29-1 combines with J gene TRBJ1-5, with TRBD1 matching 9 bases. CDR3 length equals 14 residues. Germline CDR1 SQVTM, CDR2 ANQGSEA. After removal of 2 bases from V and 1 base from J, the junction contained 0 bases not matched to a gene. This CDR3 reads CSVETGGSNQPQHF. The CDR3 coding sequence is TGCAGCGTTGAAACAGGGGGCAGCAATCAGCCCCAGCATTTT.

The chain links TRBV24-1 to TRBJ2-6; 8 nucleotides agree with TRBD1. The CDR3 extends over 15 amino acids. The junction had 3 bases not matched to a gene; V was cut back by 9 bases and J by 0 bases. The V gene's germline CDR1 is KGHDR and CDR2 SFDVKD. The CDR3 coding sequence is TGTGCCACCGCAGGGGGCTCCTCTGGGGCCAACGTCCTGACTTTC. This codes for CATAGGSSGANVLTF.

The V and J genes are TRBV5-1 and TRBJ1-3; no reliable D call. Germline V gene sequence: CDR1 SGHRS, CDR2 YFSETQ. The CDR3 sequence is 16 residues long. Trimming shortened V by 2 bases and J by 0 bases, and 12 bases separated the two germline ends. CDR3 protein: CASSFSSPFSGNTIYF. In nucleotides, the CDR3 is TGCGCCAGCAGCTTCTCTTCACCTTTCTCTGGAAACACCATATATTTT.

The table lists this clonotype with a few counts. This chain links TRBV12-3 or TRBV12-4 with TRBJ1-2; TRBD1 aligns across 9 bases. Trimming cost V 4 bases and J 4 bases; bases outside gene matches: 4. This CDR3 has 14 amino acids. Written as DNA, the CDR3 is TGTGCCAGCAGTTCAACAGGGGGCAGCTATGGCTACACCTTC. Protein: CASSSTGGSYGYTF.

This clonotype was seen ten or more times. The genes are TRBV12-3 or TRBV12-4 and TRBJ2-7; D uncertain. Trimming took 10 bases from V and 5 from J, leaving 15 bases between them. CDR3 length: 12 amino acids. CDR3 protein: CATTGTSDEQYF. CDR3 sequence (DNA): TGTGCCACCACGGGCACCTCGGACGAGCAGTACTTC.

In this sample, this clonotype turned up a few times. The chain is built from TRBV30 and TRBJ2-1; no clear D gene. V shed 0 bases and J shed 4 bases, with 7 bases lying between them. Looked up from germline, CDR1 is GTSNPN and CDR2 is SVGIG (reference sequence). CDR3 length equals 13 residues. CDR3 bases: TGTGCCTGGAGTGTACGCAGATACAATGAGCAGTTCTTC. Its protein product is CAWSVRRYNEQFF. The full variable domain, completed using reference TRBV30 and TRBJ2-1, is SQTIHQWPATLVQPVGSPLSLECTVEGTSNPNLYWYRQAAGRGLQLLFYSVGIGQISSEVPQNLSASRPQDRQFILSSKKLLLSDSGFYLCAWSVRRYNEQFFGPGTRLTVL.

The chain couples TRBV7-8 to TRBJ2-1; 9 bases match TRBD2. Germline assignment: CDR1 SGHVS and CDR2 FQNEAQ. This CDR3 is built from 18 residues. The V gene end was trimmed by 2 bases and the J gene end by 4 bases; junction bases not matched to a gene: 12. The CDR3 protein is CASSLRPTGSGGYNEQFF. The CDR3 nucleotides read TGTGCCAGCAGCTTAAGGCCGACAGGCAGCGGGGGGTACAATGAGCAGTTCTTC.

This clonotype was observed a few times. The rearrangement links TRBV7-9 to TRBJ1-2; 7 bases map to TRBD1. The CDR3 runs 13 residues. The germline CDR1 and CDR2 sequences are SEHNR and FQNEAQ (reference sequence). V lost 5 bases and J lost 7; bases outside the gene matches: 7. For the CDR3, the DNA is TGTGCCAGCAGCACCCGAAGGGGGCTTGGCTACACCTTC. Translated: CASSTRRGLGYTF.

The genes are TRBV29-1 and TRBJ2-2, with D maybe TRBD1 (5 bases). The CDR3 consists of 14 residues. Trimming shortened V by 5 bases and J by 2 bases, and 12 bases separated the two germline ends. Germline V gives CDR1 SQVTM, CDR2 ANQGSEA. The CDR3 sequence: CSVLKGANTGELFF. CDR3 in DNA: TGCAGCGTTCTCAAAGGGGCTAACACCGGGGAGCTGTTTTTT.

The chain joins TRBV9 to TRBJ2-3; D may be TRBD2 (6 bases). Trimming left V 7 bases short and J 2 bases short, with 14 bases between. CDR1 and CDR2 from the germline V gene are SGDLS and YYNGEE. The CDR3 length is 14 residues. CDR3 residues: CASGGGGYTDTQYF. CDR3 bases: TGTGCCAGCGGGGGAGGAGGCTACACAGATACGCAGTATTTT.

The table lists this clonotype with a few counts. The chain links TRBV7-3 to TRBJ2-7, with a weak D call TRBD2 (6 bases). V lost 5 bases and J lost 2, with 13 bases in between. Germline V gene data show CDR1 as SGHTA and CDR2 as FQGTGA. The CDR3 is 14 residues long. For the CDR3, the DNA is TGTGCCAGCAGCCCCAATAGCGGCGCCTACGAGCAGTACTTC. Its translation: CASSPNSGAYEQYF.

In DNA form, the CDR3 reads TGTGCCAGCAGCTTCGCCCACGGAGAGACCCAGTACTTC. Its protein is CASSFAHGETQYF. This chain uses TRBV7-9 with TRBJ2-5, with no clear D. Trimming shortened V by 3 bases and J by 4 bases, and 9 bases separated the two germline ends. The germline CDR1 and CDR2 sequences are SEHNR and FQNEAQ (reference sequence). The CDR3 extends over 13 amino acids.

The rearrangement links TRBV20-1 to TRBJ2-7; 9 bases agree with TRBD1. The CDR3 is made up of 14 amino acids. From germline, CDR1 is DFQATT and CDR2 SNEGSKA (reference sequence). Trimming at V came to 4 bases and at J to 2 bases, leaving 6 bases not matched to a gene. The CDR3 DNA is TGCAGTGCTATTGGGACAGGGCTTACCTACGAGCAGTACTTC. This codes for CSAIGTGLTYEQYF.

This clonotype was found many times. CDR3 DNA: TGTGCCTGGACGAAGGGGGGATCCTACAATGAGCAGTTCTTC. Its translation is CAWTKGGSYNEQFF. The genes are TRBV30 and TRBJ2-1; D is possibly TRBD1 or TRBD2 (6 bases each). The ends were cut back, 4 bases at V and 1 base at J, with 11 bases in the middle. Germline V gene data show CDR1 as GTSNPN and CDR2 as SVGIG (reference sequence). This CDR3 is 14 amino acids long.

This chain links TRBV9 with TRBJ2-7; tentatively, D is TRBD2 (5 bases). V lost 0 bases to trimming and J lost 4 bases, with 11 bases between them. The length of the CDR3 is 14 residues. CDR1 is SGDLS, CDR2 YYNGEE, per germline. The CDR3 DNA sequence: TGTGCCAGCAGCGTAGAAGGAGCGGTGTACGAGCAGTACTTC. It translates to CASSVEGAVYEQYF.

This clonotype was seen only a few times. V gene TRBV2 combines with J gene TRBJ2-1; D remains unclear. This CDR3 region has 14 residues. CDR1 is SNHLY, CDR2 FYNNEI, per germline. Trimming removed 8 bases at V and 5 bases at J, with 16 bases between. The CDR3 reads CASHGSRGDNEQFF. The DNA of the CDR3 is TGTGCCAGCCACGGGTCCCGAGGAGACAATGAGCAGTTCTTC.

This chain links TRBV6-5 with TRBJ1-5; D gene ambiguous. Germline V gene lookup returns CDR1 MNHEY and CDR2 SVGAGI. Trimming shortened V by 6 bases and J by 2 bases, and 11 bases separated the two germline ends. There are 14 residues in the CDR3. The CDR3 loop reads CASSPSGGNQPQHF. CDR3 coding DNA: TGTGCCAGCAGCCCCTCGGGAGGCAATCAGCCCCAGCATTTT.

This clonotype has more than one count but fewer than ten. This sequence joins TRBV6-6 and TRBJ1-1; 7 nucleotides align to TRBD1. The CDR3 sequence is 14 residues long. V lost 2 bases and J lost 2; bases outside the gene matches: 2. The germline gives CDR1 MNHNY, CDR2 SVGAGI (reference sequence). CDR3 DNA sequence: TGTGCCAGCAGTTACGACAGGGTCAACACTGAAGCTTTCTTT. This codes for CASSYDRVNTEAFF.

This chain links TRBV5-6 with TRBJ2-1; maybe TRBD1 (6 bases). There are 14 residues in the CDR3. Germline CDR1 is SGHDT and CDR2 is YYEEEE. Trimming took off 4 bases at V and 6 bases at J, with 14 bases between the two ends. This CDR3 is CASSLTGPLNEQFF. Written as DNA, the CDR3 is TGTGCCAGCAGCCTGACAGGACCCCTCAATGAGCAGTTCTTC.

The chain recombines TRBV24-1 with TRBJ2-7; D is perhaps TRBD2 (7 bases). Germline CDR1 KGHDR, CDR2 SFDVKD. The CDR3 extends over 13 amino acids. Between the trimmed V and J ends, which lost 3 bases and 7 bases, there was a span of 12 bases. CDR3 protein: CATSDPGGREQYF. CDR3 nucleotides: TGTGCCACCAGTGATCCGGGGGGCAGGGAGCAGTACTTC.